A selection of T cell receptor beta chains follows, all from one sample in a study of OX40 agonist ivuxolimab in advanced cancers. The data were produced by immunoSEQ multiplex PCR, yet TCRdb's version contains in-frame clones alone and is incomplete. The sample holds over 35,000 clones, 74% seen once. Here the sequenced sample was CD4+ or CD8+ T cells sorted from blood, taken in a trial of the OX40 agonist ivuxolimab. Receptor source: an adult with an advanced solid tumor such as melanoma, head and neck, liver or kidney cancer. The CDR3 runs from the conserved cysteine through the conserved F or W. The order of the fields is J gene, clone size, V gene, D gene, CDR3 protein, CDR3 DNA. A D gene is named only where the DNA matches it firmly. A row's size may be missing; if present it is once, few, many or a size class.

j_call: TRBJ2-3
clone_size: .
v_call: TRBV27
d_call: TRBD1
cdr3_aa: CASSYRGLGTDTQYF
cdr3_nt: TGTGCCAGCAGTTATAGGGGGCTAGGCACAGATACGCAGTATTTT

j_call: TRBJ2-7
clone_size: .
v_call: TRBV12-5
d_call: TRBD1
cdr3_aa: CASGLVLGGQGSYEQYF
cdr3_nt: TGTGCTAGTGGTTTGGTTTTAGGGGGACAGGGCTCCTACGAGCAGTACTTC

j_call: TRBJ1-5
clone_size: .
v_call: TRBV11-2
d_call: TRBD1
cdr3_aa: CASSLEGQNQPQHF
cdr3_nt: TGTGCCAGCAGCTTGGAGGGACAGAATCAGCCCCAGCATTTT

j_call: TRBJ2-7
clone_size: .
v_call: TRBV6-1
d_call: TRBD2
cdr3_aa: CASSDTGGPYEQYF
cdr3_nt: TGTGCCAGCAGTGATACGGGGGGTCCCTACGAGCAGTACTTC

j_call: TRBJ2-3
clone_size: .
v_call: TRBV10-2
d_call: .
cdr3_aa: CASSELSTDTQYF
cdr3_nt: TGCGCCAGCAGTGAACTAAGCACAGATACGCAGTATTTT

j_call: TRBJ1-2
clone_size: few
v_call: TRBV6-5
d_call: .
cdr3_aa: CASSYSGEPGYTF
cdr3_nt: TGTGCCAGCAGTTACTCGGGGGAGCCTGGCTACACCTTC

j_call: TRBJ2-3
clone_size: .
v_call: TRBV9
d_call: TRBD2
cdr3_aa: CASSVAITSGGSTDTQYF
cdr3_nt: TGTGCCAGCAGCGTAGCTATTACTAGCGGGGGGAGCACAGATACGCAGTATTTT

j_call: TRBJ2-3
clone_size: .
v_call: TRBV12-5
d_call: .
cdr3_aa: CASGYGVADTQYF
cdr3_nt: TGTGCTAGTGGTTACGGGGTAGCAGATACGCAGTATTTT

j_call: TRBJ1-1
clone_size: .
v_call: TRBV6-5
d_call: .
cdr3_aa: CASNKRGGTTEAFF
cdr3_nt: TGTGCCAGCAACAAGAGGGGGGGGACGACTGAAGCTTTCTTT

j_call: TRBJ1-5
clone_size: .
v_call: TRBV5-6
d_call: .
cdr3_aa: CASSRSQGYQPQHF
cdr3_nt: TGTGCCAGCAGCCGCTCCCAGGGTTATCAGCCCCAGCATTTT

j_call: TRBJ2-5
clone_size: .
v_call: TRBV7-2
d_call: .
cdr3_aa: CASSLVRGTLETQYF
cdr3_nt: TGTGCCAGCAGCTTAGTGCGGGGTACCCTAGAGACCCAGTACTTC

j_call: TRBJ1-6
clone_size: .
v_call: TRBV27
d_call: .
cdr3_aa: CASSLFDRPGHSSYNSPLHF
cdr3_nt: TGTGCCAGCAGTTTGTTCGATCGTCCGGGACATTCCTCCTATAATTCACCCCTCCACTTT

j_call: TRBJ2-5
clone_size: .
v_call: TRBV6-5
d_call: .
cdr3_aa: CASSYDLLGAGETQYF
cdr3_nt: TGTGCCAGCAGTTACGATTTACTGGGGGCGGGAGAGACCCAGTACTTC

j_call: TRBJ2-2
clone_size: .
v_call: TRBV6-4
d_call: TRBD1
cdr3_aa: CASREPGTGSNTGELFF
cdr3_nt: TGTGCCAGCAGGGAGCCTGGGACAGGGTCTAACACCGGGGAGCTGTTTTTT

j_call: TRBJ1-2
clone_size: .
v_call: TRBV5-7
d_call: .
cdr3_aa: CASSLESWVRDGYTF
cdr3_nt: TGTGCCAGCAGCTTGGAGTCCTGGGTTCGCGATGGCTACACCTTC

j_call: TRBJ1-3
clone_size: .
v_call: TRBV4-2
d_call: .
cdr3_aa: CASSQGPSSGNTIYF
cdr3_nt: TGTGCCAGCAGCCAAGGTCCAAGCTCTGGAAACACCATATATTTT

j_call: TRBJ1-1
clone_size: .
v_call: TRBV30
d_call: .
cdr3_aa: CAWSVRASEAFF
cdr3_nt: TGTGCCTGGAGTGTACGGGCCTCTGAAGCTTTCTTT

j_call: TRBJ1-4
clone_size: .
v_call: TRBV7-8
d_call: .
cdr3_aa: CASSSTGSSNEKLFF
cdr3_nt: TGTGCCAGCAGCTCCACAGGGTCATCTAATGAAAAACTGTTTTTT

j_call: TRBJ2-5
clone_size: .
v_call: TRBV10-2
d_call: .
cdr3_aa: CASSEASKQTQYF
cdr3_nt: TGCGCCAGCAGTGAGGCTAGTAAACAGACCCAGTACTTC

j_call: TRBJ2-1
clone_size: .
v_call: TRBV6-6
d_call: .
cdr3_aa: CASGQGSSYNEQFF
cdr3_nt: TGTGCCAGCGGCCAGGGGAGCTCCTACAATGAGCAGTTCTTC

j_call: TRBJ2-2
clone_size: .
v_call: TRBV4-1
d_call: .
cdr3_aa: CASSQDQGRYTGELFF
cdr3_nt: TGCGCCAGCAGCCAGGACCAGGGGCGGTACACCGGGGAGCTGTTTTTT

j_call: TRBJ1-4
clone_size: once
v_call: TRBV10-2
d_call: TRBD1
cdr3_aa: CASRDRVSTNEKLFF
cdr3_nt: TGCGCCAGCAGGGACAGGGTCTCGACTAATGAAAAACTGTTTTTT

j_call: TRBJ2-1
clone_size: .
v_call: TRBV5-6
d_call: TRBD1
cdr3_aa: CASSFPTGLNEQFF
cdr3_nt: TGTGCCAGCAGCTTTCCGACAGGGTTGAATGAGCAGTTCTTC

j_call: TRBJ1-1
clone_size: .
v_call: TRBV10-3
d_call: TRBD1
cdr3_aa: CAISEWGQQNTEAFF
cdr3_nt: TGTGCCATCAGTGAGTGGGGACAGCAGAACACTGAAGCTTTCTTT

j_call: TRBJ1-1
clone_size: .
v_call: TRBV11-2
d_call: TRBD1
cdr3_aa: CASSLDRDREAFF
cdr3_nt: TGTGCCAGCAGCTTAGATCGGGACAGAGAAGCTTTCTTT

j_call: TRBJ1-2
clone_size: .
v_call: TRBV5-1
d_call: TRBD1
cdr3_aa: CASSLARGPYGHTF
cdr3_nt: TGCGCCAGCAGCTTGGCCAGGGGGCCCTATGGCCACACCTTC

j_call: TRBJ2-7
clone_size: .
v_call: TRBV7-8
d_call: TRBD1
cdr3_aa: CASSLTDRSNEQYF
cdr3_nt: TGTGCCAGCAGCTTGACGGACAGGAGCAACGAGCAGTACTTC

j_call: TRBJ1-4
clone_size: once
v_call: TRBV7-9
d_call: .
cdr3_aa: CASSFSGGMREKLFF
cdr3_nt: TGTGCCAGCAGCTTCTCCGGGGGGATGAGGGAAAAACTGTTTTTT

j_call: TRBJ2-3
clone_size: .
v_call: TRBV10-3
d_call: .
cdr3_aa: CAISDLLDTQYF
cdr3_nt: TGTGCCATCAGTGACCTGTTAGATACGCAGTATTTT

j_call: TRBJ1-2
clone_size: few
v_call: TRBV6-5
d_call: .
cdr3_aa: CASSYRDISGYTF
cdr3_nt: TGTGCCAGCAGTTACAGGGACATATCTGGCTACACCTTC

j_call: TRBJ2-7
clone_size: .
v_call: TRBV19
d_call: TRBD1
cdr3_aa: CASKTGTGTYEQYF
cdr3_nt: TGTGCCAGTAAGACGGGGACAGGGACCTACGAGCAGTACTTC

j_call: TRBJ1-1
clone_size: .
v_call: TRBV19
d_call: TRBD1
cdr3_aa: CASSTRQGEAEAFF
cdr3_nt: TGTGCCAGTAGCACAAGACAGGGAGAGGCTGAAGCTTTCTTT

j_call: TRBJ2-7
clone_size: .
v_call: TRBV4-1
d_call: TRBD2
cdr3_aa: CASSTGLGYEQYF
cdr3_nt: TGCGCCAGCAGCACTGGACTAGGATACGAGCAGTACTTC

j_call: TRBJ2-7
clone_size: .
v_call: TRBV18
d_call: .
cdr3_aa: CASSPAGRSSYEQYF
cdr3_nt: TGTGCCAGCTCACCGGCAGGGCGAAGTTCCTACGAGCAGTACTTC

j_call: TRBJ2-1
clone_size: .
v_call: TRBV7-9
d_call: TRBD1
cdr3_aa: CASSLVLSQGAYNEQFF
cdr3_nt: TGTGCCAGCAGCTTAGTACTGAGCCAGGGGGCGTACAATGAGCAGTTCTTC

j_call: TRBJ2-2
clone_size: .
v_call: TRBV5-4
d_call: .
cdr3_aa: CASTLIQGTGELFF
cdr3_nt: TGTGCCAGCACCTTGATACAGGGAACCGGGGAGCTGTTTTTT

j_call: TRBJ2-2
clone_size: .
v_call: TRBV5-1
d_call: .
cdr3_aa: CASSLDGANTGELFF
cdr3_nt: TGCGCCAGCAGCCTAGACGGCGCGAACACCGGGGAGCTGTTTTTT

j_call: TRBJ2-4
clone_size: .
v_call: TRBV25-1
d_call: TRBD1
cdr3_aa: CASSDYGTENIQYF
cdr3_nt: TGTGCCAGCAGTGATTACGGGACAGAAAACATTCAGTACTTC

j_call: TRBJ1-5
clone_size: .
v_call: TRBV19
d_call: .
cdr3_aa: CAAKGPGYGQPQHF
cdr3_nt: TGTGCCGCCAAGGGGCCGGGCTACGGGCAGCCCCAGCATTTT

j_call: TRBJ1-5
clone_size: few
v_call: TRBV6-5
d_call: TRBD1
cdr3_aa: CASSYGTGLQPQHF
cdr3_nt: TGTGCCAGCAGTTACGGGACAGGGCTCCAGCCCCAGCATTTT

j_call: TRBJ1-5
clone_size: .
v_call: TRBV5-4
d_call: TRBD1
cdr3_aa: CASSSGTGRNQPQHF
cdr3_nt: TGTGCCAGCAGCTCCGGGACAGGACGGAATCAGCCCCAGCATTTT